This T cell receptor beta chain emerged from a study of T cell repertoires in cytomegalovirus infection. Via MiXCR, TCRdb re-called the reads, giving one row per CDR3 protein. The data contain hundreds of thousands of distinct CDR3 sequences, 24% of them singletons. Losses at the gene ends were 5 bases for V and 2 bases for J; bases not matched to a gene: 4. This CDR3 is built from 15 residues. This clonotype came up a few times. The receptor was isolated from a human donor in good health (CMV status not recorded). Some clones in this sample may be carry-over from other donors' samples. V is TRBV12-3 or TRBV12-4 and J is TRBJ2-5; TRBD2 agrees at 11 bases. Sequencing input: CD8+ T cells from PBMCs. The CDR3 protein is CASSDLAGGQETQYF. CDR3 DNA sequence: TGTGCCAGCAGTGACCTAGCGGGGGGTCAAGAGACCCAGTACTTC.